This T cell receptor beta chain was sequenced during a study of blood T cell repertoires in COVID-19 (dated by TCRdb to 2018 to 2020). Describing the broader study: The collaborator samples originated in the United States, Italy and Spain and spanned the acute and convalescent phases of COVID-19. The material from the prospective study consisted of cDNA or gDNA derived from T cells, B-cell-depleted T cells, or PBMCs. Deeply sampled blood TCRbeta repertoires from subjects exposed to, actively infected with, or recovered from COVID-19 were included in the dataset. A de-identified subject ID, COVID-19 status, age in years and sex were almost always included in the sample metadata. Where available, HLA class I and class II types were obtained from metadata supplied by the sample provider rather than from assay-based typing. The samples were drawn from the first 160 participants of the ongoing ImmuneRACE study and from 1,254 subjects provided by 6 global collaborators. A freely available public database, intended as a resource for researchers studying the immune response to SARS-CoV-2, is where the repertoires were released. The investigation overall reported the following: The quantity of clinical and demographic metadata differed by source and by participant and was supplied without curation.

V is shortened by 4 bases, J by 3 bases, and the region joining them spans 12 bases. CDR1 and CDR2, per the germline V gene, are ENHRY and SYGVKD. Taken from cysteine to phenylalanine, the CDR3 has 14 residues. The CDR3 DNA has 42 bases and is translated from base 1. One collaborating source in Seattle enrolled patients while the patients were actively infected and followed the patients over time throughout the course of disease. Each collaborating institution followed its own protocols to collect whole blood in K2EDTA tubes. For TCRbeta analysis, collaborators shipped samples as frozen whole blood, isolated PBMCs, or DNA extracted from either of those sample types. The sample holds one count of this clone. No cognate antigen has been identified for it. It has no much larger one-base neighbor in the sample; base qualities were not kept. The immunoSEQ Assay, a bias-controlled multiplex PCR, was used to amplify TCRbeta CDR3 regions from genomic DNA. On the study's bioinformatics: Nucleated cell counts per sample were estimated from amplification of reference gene primers within the assay. To quantify the absolute abundance of each unique TCRbeta CDR3 rearrangement, sequence reads were collapsed and filtered. For each sample, productive Simpson clonality was calculated as the square root of Simpson's diversity index over productive rearrangements. In TCRdb, the immuneACCESS table is reduced to in-frame sequences with V and J assigned. These tables do not hold every clone; where another copy was compared, an unresolved V gene accounts for under half, and the others remain unexplained. V and J calls and clone size are copied from that table; D and trimming were computed from the DNA. The sample table lists about 170,000 clones, roughly 80% of them with a count of one. The ten largest clones represent roughly 15% of the sample.

Input material: peripheral blood. This receptor was taken from a woman aged 70 to 79 with COVID-19, enrolled during active disease. The sequence links TRBV10-3 to TRBJ1-1; the D region possibly corresponds to TRBD1 (5 bases align). At the DNA level, the sequence is TGTGCCATCAGTGGGGAGGGAGGGGACACTGAAGCTTTCTTT. It encodes CAISGEGGDTEAFF.